These 24 T cell receptor beta chains came from one sample sequenced in a study of cytomegalovirus exposure and HLA in healthy donors. PCR employed 60 Vbeta and 13 Jbeta primers. The table came from immunoSEQ multiplex PCR; TCRdb's copy has only in-frame clones and leaves some out. This repertoire shows some 140,000 clones, 60% to 85% found once; its top ten account for roughly 1.5%. Sequenced material: PBMCs. These TCRs come from a woman aged 18-35 years in good health and CMV-seronegative.

V is TRBV30 and J is TRBJ2-1; the match to TRBD2 covers 10 bases. CDR3 length: 13 amino acids. Germline loops: CDR1 GTSNPN, CDR2 SVGIG (reference sequence). V was clipped by 2 bases and J by 7 bases; unmatched bases: 2. CDR3 DNA sequence: TGTGCCTGGAGTCTAGCGGGAGATAATGAGCAGTTCTTC. Translated, it gives CAWSLAGDNEQFF. Full variable domain (missing parts from reference TRBV30 and TRBJ2-1): SQTIHQWPATLVQPVGSPLSLECTVEGTSNPNLYWYRQAAGRGLQLLFYSVGIGQISSEVPQNLSASRPQDRQFILSSKKLLLSDSGFYLCAWSLAGDNEQFFGPGTRLTVL.

Remarks on this clone: Additional DNA sequences in this sample encode the identical CDR3. The rearrangement links TRBV7-9 to TRBJ2-5; TRBD2 matches 14 bases. Germline V lookup: CDR1 SEHNR, CDR2 FQNEAQ (reference sequence). The J segment lost 8 bases and the V segment lost 4 bases, leaving 12 bases of the junction unmatched. The CDR3 runs to 17 residues. CDR3 DNA: TGTGCCAGCAGCTCGCTAGGACTAGCGGGAGGTCGGGAAACCCAGTACTTC. Protein: CASSSLGLAGGRETQYF.

The rearrangement uses TRBV6-5 and TRBJ2-1; D is perhaps TRBD1 (5 bases). In germline, CDR1 is MNHEY, CDR2 SVGAGI. This CDR3 has 13 residues. V shed 6 bases and J shed 4 bases, with 10 bases lying between them. CDR3 amino acids: CASSRDSYNEQFF. In DNA form, the CDR3 reads TGTGCCAGCAGCCGCGACAGTTACAATGAGCAGTTCTTC.

A few counts support this clone. CDR3 loop: CASSYSGQKGMEAFF. CDR3 nucleotides: TGTGCCAGCAGTTACTCTGGACAGAAAGGGATGGAAGCTTTCTTT. The gene calls are TRBV6-6 and TRBJ1-1; D perhaps matches TRBD1 (6 bases). This CDR3 has 15 residues. Per the germline V gene, CDR1 is MNHNY and CDR2 is SVGAGI (reference sequence). V was trimmed by 0 bases and J by 8 bases, leaving 16 bases between them.

This rearrangement joins TRBV5-6 to TRBJ1-1; D may be TRBD1 (5 bases). The CDR3 spans 12 residues. Germline CDR1 reads SGHDT; CDR2 reads YYEEEE. The V and J ends lost 1 base and 7 bases respectively, with 8 bases between them. The CDR3 sequence: CASSLYRLEAFF. The CDR3 nucleotides read TGTGCCAGCAGCTTGTACAGGCTTGAAGCTTTCTTT.

V is TRBV6-1 and J is TRBJ1-1; D might be TRBD1 (5 bases). The ends were cut back, 6 bases at V and 7 bases at J, with 9 bases in the middle. This CDR3 comprises 11 residues. Germline V gives CDR1 MNHNS, CDR2 SASEGT. As DNA, the CDR3 is TGTGCCAGCAGGGACACGGTTGAAGCTTTCTTT. This encodes CASRDTVEAFF.

Only a few counts were recorded for this clone. The V gene is TRBV28, the J gene TRBJ2-3; TRBD2 aligns across 13 bases. V gave up 3 bases and J gave up 11 bases; unmatched junction bases: 11. The CDR3 is 16 residues long. Germline values: CDR1 MDHEN, CDR2 SYDVKM. The CDR3 spells CASSFRLAGGSPKQYF. The DNA for the CDR3 is TGTGCCAGCAGTTTCCGACTAGCGGGAGGATCTCCAAAGCAGTATTTT.

The chain employs TRBV9 and TRBJ2-5, with 9 bases lining up with TRBD1. Germline CDR1 and CDR2: SGDLS and YYNGEE. The V gene end was trimmed by 4 bases and the J gene end by 5 bases; junction bases not matched to a gene: 9. CDR3 length: 15 residues. CDR3: CASSISTGGKETQYF. The CDR3 coding sequence is TGTGCCAGCAGCATCTCGACAGGGGGGAAGGAGACCCAGTACTTC. Looking up the rest from reference TRBV9 and TRBJ2-5 gives the full variable domain: DSGVTQTPKHLITATGQRVTLRCSPRSGDLSVYWYQQSLDQGLQFLIQYYNGEERAKGNILERFSAQQFPDLHSELNLSSLELGDSALYFCASSISTGGKETQYFGPGTRLLVL.

The chain uses TRBV2 and TRBJ1-1; no reliable D call. Per the germline V gene, CDR1 is SNHLY and CDR2 is FYNNEI. CDR3 length: 14 amino acids. The V end was cut by 6 bases, the J end by 3 bases, with 14 bases between. In nucleotides, the CDR3 is TGTGCCAGCAGCACCACTAGTAGGGACACTGAAGCTTTCTTT. Translation: CASSTTSRDTEAFF.

This clone turned up a few times. The gene calls are TRBV28 and TRBJ2-4, with unresolved D. V shed 2 bases and J shed 0 bases, with 17 bases lying between them. Germline V gene lookup returns CDR1 MDHEN and CDR2 SYDVKM. The CDR3 runs to 18 residues. This CDR3 reads CASSLREIRPIAKNIQYF. CDR3 coding DNA: TGTGCCAGCAGTTTACGTGAGATTCGCCCCATAGCCAAAAACATTCAGTACTTC.

This clone is a singleton in its sample. J is TRBJ2-3 and V is TRBV19, with D possibly being TRBD2 (5 bases). Between the trimmed V and J ends, which lost 7 bases and 2 bases, there was a span of 22 bases. This CDR3 contains 17 residues. Germline V gene sequence: CDR1 LNHDA, CDR2 SQIVND (reference sequence). In nucleotides, the CDR3 is TGTGCCAGTACCGACCGGACTGGAAGACTTTCCACAGATACGCAGTATTTT. As protein: CASTDRTGRLSTDTQYF. The variable domain in full, with the rest retrieved from reference TRBV19 and TRBJ2-3, is DGGITQSPKYLFRKEGQNVTLSCEQNLNHDAMYWYRQDPGQGLRLIYYSQIVNDFQKGDIAEGYSVSREKKESFPLTVTSAQKNPTAFYLCASTDRTGRLSTDTQYFGPGTRLTVL.

This clone was seen a handful of times. The CDR3: CASSFPWDRGLGNTEAFF. CDR3 bases: TGCGCCAGCAGCTTTCCATGGGACAGGGGGCTCGGGAACACTGAAGCTTTCTTT. This chain joins TRBV5-1 and TRBJ1-1; 12 bases match TRBD1. In germline, CDR1 is SGHRS, CDR2 YFSETQ. The CDR3 extends over 18 amino acids. V dropped 2 bases and J dropped 1; count of bases not matched to a gene: 9.

This clone was counted only a few times. The junction shows a germline mismatch at one end, possibly a read error. The chain uses TRBV11-2 and TRBJ1-1; D remains ambiguous. CDR1 is SGHAT, CDR2 FQNNGV, per germline. The CDR3 length is 12 residues. The CDR3 reads CASSLDRLAPRF. CDR3 DNA: TGTGCCAGCAGCTTAGACAGGCTCGCCCCCAGATTT.

The chain recombines TRBV5-4 with TRBJ2-5, with D unclear. CDR1 and CDR2 (germline): SGHNT, YYREEE (reference sequence). The CDR3 extends over 15 amino acids. V was trimmed by 0 bases and J by 2 bases, leaving 11 bases between them. CDR3 residues: CASSLDYGTQETQYF. Written as DNA, the CDR3 is TGTGCCAGCAGCTTGGACTACGGAACTCAAGAGACCCAGTACTTC.

The chain joins TRBV5-1 to TRBJ2-1, with D possibly being TRBD2 (6 bases). The CDR3 runs 14 residues. Germline CDR1 is SGHRS and CDR2 is YFSETQ. Trimming stripped 1 base from V and 9 bases from J, with 14 bases between. CDR3 sequence reads: CASSLKGWEAEQFF. CDR3 DNA: TGCGCCAGCAGCTTGAAAGGTTGGGAGGCTGAGCAGTTCTTC.

The chain links TRBV9 to TRBJ1-5; D gene uncertain. Trimming removed 4 bases from V and 0 bases from J, with 8 bases in between. This CDR3 is built from 14 residues. CDR1 is SGDLS, CDR2 YYNGEE, per germline. In DNA, the CDR3 is TGTGCCAGCAGCCCCGACATTAGCAATCAGCCCCAGCATTTT. Translation gives CASSPDISNQPQHF. The variable domain in full, with the rest retrieved from reference TRBV9 and TRBJ1-5, is DSGVTQTPKHLITATGQRVTLRCSPRSGDLSVYWYQQSLDQGLQFLIQYYNGEERAKGNILERFSAQQFPDLHSELNLSSLELGDSALYFCASSPDISNQPQHFGDGTRLSIL.

The V gene is TRBV5-1, the J gene TRBJ1-4, with 7 bases aligning to TRBD1. V shed 0 bases and J 0 bases; nucleotides not matched to a gene: 5. The CDR3 extends over 17 amino acids. The germline V gene encodes CDR1 SGHRS and CDR2 YFSETQ. The CDR3 here is CASSLGDSAATNEKLFF. The CDR3, as DNA: TGCGCCAGCAGCTTGGGGGACAGCGCCGCAACTAATGAAAAACTGTTTTTT.

V is TRBV15 and J is TRBJ1-3; D remains unclear. The CDR3 runs to 15 residues. The V and J ends lost 1 base and 4 bases respectively, with 11 bases between them. The germline V gene has CDR1 LNHNV and CDR2 YYDKDF (reference sequence). CDR3 amino acids: CATSRVPGEGNTIYF. CDR3 DNA: TGTGCCACCAGCAGAGTGCCGGGAGAGGGAAACACCATATATTTT.

CDR3 sequence: CAWLEIGRRETQYF. The CDR3 DNA reads TGTGCCTGGCTAGAGATCGGCCGGCGAGAGACCCAGTACTTC. The chain links TRBV30 to TRBJ2-5; D is unclear. Germline loops: CDR1 GTSNPN, CDR2 SVGIG (reference sequence). The CDR3 covers 14 residues. The V and J ends lost 5 bases and 4 bases respectively, with 17 bases between them.

This clone was seen only a few times. The CDR3 here is CASSQMTVSGNTIYF. Here the CDR3 DNA reads TGTGCCAGCAGCCAAATGACAGTTAGTGGAAACACCATATATTTT. The chain employs TRBV4-2 and TRBJ1-3; D is possibly TRBD1 (5 bases). Germline V gives CDR1 LGHNA, CDR2 YNFKEQ. Trimming took 2 bases from V and 3 from J, leaving 11 bases between them. CDR3 size: 15 residues.

The CDR3 is CSVEDRLAGAADTQYF. The CDR3 DNA follows: TGCAGCGTTGAAGATCGCCTAGCGGGAGCGGCAGATACGCAGTATTTT. The chain has TRBV29-1 and TRBJ2-3, with 10 bases that match TRBD2. Losses at the gene ends were 0 bases for V and 4 bases for J; bases not matched to a gene: 7. Germline V gives CDR1 SQVTM, CDR2 ANQGSEA. This CDR3 has 16 residues.

This clone was seen only a few times. This chain uses TRBV9 with TRBJ2-5, with D maybe TRBD2 (5 bases). The CDR3 is 15 residues long. Germline CDR1 SGDLS, CDR2 YYNGEE. The V and J ends lost 1 base and 5 bases respectively, with 15 bases between them. CDR3 region: CASSVQSGVGETQYF. The CDR3 nucleotides read TGTGCCAGCAGCGTACAGAGCGGTGTTGGCGAGACCCAGTACTTC.

The rearrangement uses TRBV5-4 and TRBJ2-7, with TRBD1 as a possible D gene (5 bases). The CDR3 runs to 13 residues. Trimming took off 4 bases at V and 4 bases at J, with 12 bases between the two ends. Germline V gene sequence: CDR1 SGHNT, CDR2 YYREEE (reference sequence). CDR3 DNA sequence: TGTGCCAGCAGCCAGGGCGGAAAATACGAGCAGTACTTC. Translation gives CASSQGGKYEQYF.

The chain combines TRBV27 with TRBJ1-2; 10 bases fit TRBD1. The CDR3 contains 16 residues. Germline CDR1 reads MNHEY; CDR2 reads SMNVEV (reference sequence). The V gene end was trimmed by 5 bases and the J gene end by 4 bases; junction bases not matched to a gene: 10. The CDR3 region is CASSPSRTGGIYGYTF. The CDR3 DNA follows: TGTGCCAGCAGTCCCTCGCGGACAGGGGGGATCTATGGCTACACCTTC.